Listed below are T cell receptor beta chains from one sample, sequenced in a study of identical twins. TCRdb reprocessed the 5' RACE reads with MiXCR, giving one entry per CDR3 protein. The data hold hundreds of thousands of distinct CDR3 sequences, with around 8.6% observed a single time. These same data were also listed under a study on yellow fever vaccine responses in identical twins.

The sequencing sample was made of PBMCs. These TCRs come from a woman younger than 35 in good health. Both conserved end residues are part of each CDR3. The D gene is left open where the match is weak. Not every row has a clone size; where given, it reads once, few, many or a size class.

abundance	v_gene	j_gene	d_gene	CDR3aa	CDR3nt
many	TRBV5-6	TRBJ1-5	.	CASSPGGGNQPQHF	TGTGCCAGCAGCCCGGGAGGGGGGAATCAGCCCCAGCATTTT
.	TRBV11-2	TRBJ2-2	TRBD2	CASSFPTSGKNTGELFF	TGTGCCAGCAGCTTTCCGACTAGCGGGAAGAACACCGGGGAGCTGTTTTTT
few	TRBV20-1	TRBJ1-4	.	CSARRATGEKLFF	TGCAGTGCTCGCAGGGCAACGGGGGAAAAACTGTTTTTT
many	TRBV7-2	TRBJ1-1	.	CASSLLAGRGTEAFF	TGTGCCAGCAGCCTTCTAGCAGGGAGAGGGACTGAAGCTTTCTTT
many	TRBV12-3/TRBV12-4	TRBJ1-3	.	CASRAFGSSGNTIYF	TGTGCCAGCAGGGCGTTCGGATCCTCTGGAAACACCATATATTTT
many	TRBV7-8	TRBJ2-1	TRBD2	CASSPQATSGRGGEQFF	TGTGCCAGCAGTCCCCAGGCGACTAGCGGGAGAGGTGGTGAGCAGTTCTTC
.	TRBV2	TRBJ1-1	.	CASKRGPWDTEAFF	TGTGCCAGCAAAAGAGGACCCTGGGACACTGAAGCTTTCTTT
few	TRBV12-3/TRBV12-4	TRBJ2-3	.	CASRDLWGVADTQYF	TGTGCCAGCAGGGATTTGTGGGGGGTGGCAGATACGCAGTATTTT
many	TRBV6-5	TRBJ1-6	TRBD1	CASSYSRDRNSPLHF	TGTGCCAGCAGTTACTCCAGGGACAGAAATTCACCCCTCCACTTT
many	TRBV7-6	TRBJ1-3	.	CASSPWADGNTIYF	TGTGCCAGCAGCCCCTGGGCCGACGGGAACACCATATATTTT
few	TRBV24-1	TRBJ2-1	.	CATSDFTGRGGLPYNEQFF	TGTGCCACCAGTGATTTTACAGGGAGGGGGGGACTACCTTACAATGAGCAGTTCTTC
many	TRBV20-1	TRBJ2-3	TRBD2	CSARSLDELAGAGDTQYF	TGCAGTGCTAGATCCTTAGACGAACTAGCGGGGGCGGGAGATACGCAGTATTTT
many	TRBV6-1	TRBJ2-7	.	CASRADGGLYEQYF	TGTGCCAGCAGAGCGGACGGGGGGCTCTACGAGCAGTACTTC
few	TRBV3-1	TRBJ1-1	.	CASSQESTEAFF	TGTGCCAGCAGCCAAGAGAGCACTGAAGCTTTCTTT
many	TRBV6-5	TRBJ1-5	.	CASSSRGNQPQHF	TGTGCCAGCAGTTCCAGGGGTAATCAGCCCCAGCATTTT
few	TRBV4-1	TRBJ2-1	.	CASSQAGGAIVNEQFF	TGCGCCAGCAGCCAAGCTGGGGGGGCGATCGTAAATGAGCAGTTCTTC
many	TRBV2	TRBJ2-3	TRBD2	CASSLETSGSTDTQYF	TGTGCCAGCAGCCTAGAGACTAGCGGGAGCACAGATACGCAGTATTTT
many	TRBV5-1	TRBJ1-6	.	CASSPGPGREDSPLHF	TGCGCCAGCAGCCCGGGACCCGGGCGCGAGGATTCACCCCTCCACTTT
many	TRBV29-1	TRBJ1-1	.	CSVVPSHEAFF	TGCAGCGTTGTGCCCAGTCATGAAGCTTTCTTT
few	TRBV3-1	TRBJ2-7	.	CASRSGVEQYF	TGTGCCAGCAGATCAGGGGTCGAGCAGTACTTC